Following are 20 T cell receptor beta chains from one sample sequenced in a study of control samples from healthy donors and cancer patients. Clones were read by immunoSEQ multiplex PCR, and TCRdb kept only the in-frame ones, dropping some. The sample holds roughly 200,000 clones; 80% to 95% are singletons and the top ten take more than 1.1%. The sequenced material came from blood. The receptors derive from a young man in good health.

V and J are TRBV10-3 and TRBJ2-2, with 8 bases identical to TRBD1. The J segment lost 3 bases and the V segment lost 2 bases, leaving 2 bases of the junction unmatched. The CDR3 is made up of 15 amino acids. Germline V gives CDR1 ENHRY, CDR2 SYGVKD. The CDR3 reads CAISEAGGYTGELFF. In nucleotides, the CDR3 is TGTGCCATCAGTGAGGCAGGGGGCTACACCGGGGAGCTGTTTTTT.

In its sample, this clone was seen once. The gene calls are TRBV10-2 and TRBJ2-7; D is possibly TRBD1 (5 bases). Germline V lookup: CDR1 WSHSY, CDR2 SAAADI. V lost 4 bases and J 1 base, leaving 11 bases between the germline ends. This CDR3 is 14 amino acids long. The CDR3 spells CASSGQQKSYEQYF. In DNA, the CDR3 is TGCGCCAGCAGTGGACAGCAGAAATCCTACGAGCAGTACTTC.

The genes are TRBV5-4 and TRBJ2-1; 9 bases line up with TRBD1. The CDR3 has 15 residues. The ends lost 4 bases at V and 4 bases at J; junction bases unmatched: 6. Per germline, CDR1 SGHNT and CDR2 YYREEE (reference sequence). The CDR3 protein is CASSGNRGLYNEQFF. Here the CDR3 DNA reads TGTGCCAGCAGCGGGAACAGGGGGCTATACAATGAGCAGTTCTTC.

The chain is built from TRBV5-1 and TRBJ2-2, with a weak D call TRBD1 (6 bases). V was shortened by 0 bases and J by 5 bases, with 14 bases between the two germline ends. From germline, CDR1 is SGHRS and CDR2 YFSETQ. The CDR3 covers 16 residues. The CDR3 reads CASSLVAGAVTGELFF. Written as DNA, the CDR3 is TGCGCCAGCAGCTTGGTAGCAGGGGCAGTGACCGGGGAGCTGTTTTTT.

V is TRBV27 and J is TRBJ2-2; D unresolved. Trimming left V 6 bases short and J 4 bases short, with 15 bases between. The CDR3 covers 15 residues. Germline CDR1 MNHEY, CDR2 SMNVEV (reference sequence). The DNA of the CDR3 is TGTGCCAGCAGCCACGAAAGTGTACCCACCGGGGAGCTGTTTTTT. This translates into CASSHESVPTGELFF.

The chain carries TRBV10-2 and TRBJ1-5; 7 bases align to TRBD1. J lost 4 bases, V lost 7 bases, and 1 base had no gene match. The CDR3 extends over 12 amino acids. From germline, CDR1 is WSHSY and CDR2 SAAADI. CDR3 nucleotide sequence: TGCGCCAGCACGACAGGGAATCAGCCCCAGCATTTT. It encodes CASTTGNQPQHF.

The chain recombines TRBV2 with TRBJ2-7; D not certain. V was trimmed by 0 bases and J by 5 bases, leaving 11 bases between them. The CDR3 consists of 14 residues. Germline-derived CDR1 and CDR2 are SNHLY and FYNNEI. This chain's CDR3 is CASSEALATHEQYF. CDR3 DNA sequence: TGTGCCAGCAGTGAAGCGCTTGCGACCCACGAGCAGTACTTC.

The rearrangement links TRBV18 to TRBJ2-7; 9 positions match TRBD1. V gave up 1 base and J gave up 5 bases; unmatched junction bases: 6. CDR3 length equals 15 residues. In germline, CDR1 is KGHSH, CDR2 LQKENI. The CDR3 region has the DNA TGTGCCAGCTCACCACAGACAGGGGGATCGGACGAGCAGTACTTC. Residues: CASSPQTGGSDEQYF.

The CDR3 nucleotides are TGTGCCAGTAGTACTGGGGGTTTAGAGAACACTGAAGCTTTCTTT. Translating it yields CASSTGGLENTEAFF. The genes are TRBV19 and TRBJ1-1; maybe TRBD1 (5 bases). There are 15 residues in the CDR3. Germline V gene sequence: CDR1 LNHDA, CDR2 SQIVND (reference sequence). Trimming removed 4 bases from V and 1 base from J, with 13 bases in between.

The chain is built from TRBV2 and TRBJ1-1, with a weak D call TRBD1 (6 bases). This CDR3 is 14 amino acids long. The V end lost 7 bases, the J end lost 3 bases, and 15 bases lay between the germline ends. The germline gives CDR1 SNHLY, CDR2 FYNNEI. In nucleotides, the CDR3 is TGTGCCAGCATCCAGGGGACGGGGTACACTGAAGCTTTCTTT. Amino acids: CASIQGTGYTEAFF.

V and J are TRBV12-3 or TRBV12-4 and TRBJ1-1, with D unresolved. V lost 5 bases, J lost 10 bases, and 14 bases lay in between. The CDR3 has 12 amino acids. The CDR3 nucleotides are TGTGCCAGCAGTCTTAGATATGGGGTAGCTTTCTTT. It translates to CASSLRYGVAFF.

The chain has TRBV19 and TRBJ2-5; 7 positions match TRBD1. With V trimmed by 2 bases and J by 5 bases, 5 bases remained unmatched. Germline-derived CDR1 and CDR2 are LNHDA and SQIVND (reference sequence). This CDR3 is 14 amino acids long. The CDR3 spells CASSIRDRQETQYF. The CDR3 bases are TGTGCCAGTAGTATACGGGACAGACAGGAGACCCAGTACTTC.

The rearrangement joins TRBV3-1 (or the pseudogene TRBV3-2) to TRBJ1-2; D gene uncertain. V lost 0 bases and J lost 2, with 7 bases in between. There are 14 residues in the CDR3. Germline CDR1 reads LGHDT; CDR2 reads YNNKEL (reference sequence). CDR3 DNA sequence: TGTGCCAGCAGCCAAGACGACATCAACTATGGCTACACCTTC. As protein: CASSQDDINYGYTF.

The chain combines TRBV14 with TRBJ1-2; maybe TRBD1 (5 bases). Deletions cut 10 bases from V and 1 base from J, with 10 bases between. CDR3 size: 12 residues. In germline, CDR1 is SGHDN, CDR2 FVKESK. In DNA, the CDR3 is TGTGCCACCGAGGACATTAACTATGGCTACACCTTC. It yields the protein CATEDINYGYTF.

This clone showed up just once. The V call is TRBV5-4, the J call TRBJ2-2, with D unresolved. The CDR3 is 15 amino acids. The V gene lost 4 bases and the J gene lost 7 bases, with 17 bases spanning the gap. The germline V gene encodes CDR1 SGHNT and CDR2 YYREEE (reference sequence). The CDR3 here is CASSPYERGGGELFF. The DNA of the CDR3 is TGTGCCAGCAGCCCGTATGAGCGAGGTGGCGGGGAGCTGTTTTTT.

The chain employs TRBV3-1 (or the pseudogene TRBV3-2) and TRBJ2-1, with 8 bases lining up with TRBD2. The germline V gene has CDR1 LGHDT and CDR2 YNNKEL (reference sequence). V was clipped by 0 bases and J by 7 bases; unmatched bases: 8. The CDR3 length is 16 residues. CDR3: CASSQDPSGGLNEQFF. Written as DNA, the CDR3 is TGTGCCAGCAGCCAAGACCCCAGCGGGGGTTTGAATGAGCAGTTCTTC.

The chain joins TRBV18 to TRBJ2-7, with 9 bases identical to TRBD1. After removal of 2 bases from V and 1 base from J, the junction contained 3 bases not matched to a gene. The CDR3 is 15 amino acids. The germline V gene encodes CDR1 KGHSH and CDR2 LQKENI. CDR3 in DNA: TGTGCCAGCTCACCATCCGGACAGGGGTCCTACGAGCAGTACTTC. Its protein is CASSPSGQGSYEQYF.

This clone was recorded a few times. CDR3 in DNA: TGTGCCAGCAGGGCCGGACAGTATAGCAATCAGCCCCAGCATTTT. Translation gives CASRAGQYSNQPQHF. V gene TRBV6-5 combines with J gene TRBJ1-5; possible D gene TRBD1, 6 bases. Per the germline V gene, CDR1 is MNHEY and CDR2 is SVGAGI. This CDR3 region has 15 residues. Trimming left V 6 bases short and J 0 bases short, with 12 bases between.

Concerning this clone: In the same sample, other DNA sequences code for this CDR3. The chain employs TRBV28 and TRBJ2-2, with TRBD1 matching over 7 bases. The germline V gene has CDR1 MDHEN and CDR2 SYDVKM. Unmatched junction bases numbered 9, after V lost 8 bases and J lost 3 bases. The CDR3 is 15 amino acids. CDR3: CASSLGDRDTGELFF. DNA of the CDR3: TGTGCCAGCTCTTTAGGAGACAGGGACACCGGGGAGCTGTTTTTT.

V and J are TRBV5-1 and TRBJ2-2; TRBD2 matches 8 bases. The CDR3 consists of 15 residues. Germline V gene data show CDR1 as SGHRS and CDR2 as YFSETQ. V shed 0 bases, J shed 4 bases, and the junction held 2 bases outside the gene matches. CDR3 nucleotide sequence: TGCGCCAGCAGCTTGGCCGGGGGGGCCACCGGGGAGCTGTTTTTT. Its translation: CASSLAGGATGELFF.